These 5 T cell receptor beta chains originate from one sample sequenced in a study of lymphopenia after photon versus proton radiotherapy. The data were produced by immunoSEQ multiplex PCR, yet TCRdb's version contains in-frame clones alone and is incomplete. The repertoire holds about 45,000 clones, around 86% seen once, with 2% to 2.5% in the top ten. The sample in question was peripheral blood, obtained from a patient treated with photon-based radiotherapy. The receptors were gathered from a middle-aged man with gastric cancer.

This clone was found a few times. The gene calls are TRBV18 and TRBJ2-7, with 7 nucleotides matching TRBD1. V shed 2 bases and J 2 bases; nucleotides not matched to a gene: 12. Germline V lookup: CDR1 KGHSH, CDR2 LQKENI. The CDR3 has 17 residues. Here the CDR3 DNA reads TGTGCCAGCTCACCAGGTCGTCGTTCGGGACAGCCCTACGAGCAGTACTTC. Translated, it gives CASSPGRRSGQPYEQYF.

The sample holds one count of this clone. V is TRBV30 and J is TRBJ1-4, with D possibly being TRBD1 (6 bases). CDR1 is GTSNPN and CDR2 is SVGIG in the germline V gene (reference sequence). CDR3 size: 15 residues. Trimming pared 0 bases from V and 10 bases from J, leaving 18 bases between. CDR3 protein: CAWSVPRTRGGKLFF. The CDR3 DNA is TGTGCCTGGAGTGTACCGAGAACCCGAGGGGGAAAACTGTTTTTT.

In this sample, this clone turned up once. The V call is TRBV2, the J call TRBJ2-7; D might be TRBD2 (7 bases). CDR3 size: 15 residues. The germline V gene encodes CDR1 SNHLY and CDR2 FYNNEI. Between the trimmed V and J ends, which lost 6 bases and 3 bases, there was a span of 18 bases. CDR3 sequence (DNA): TGTGCCAGCAGCCCGGAGAGGGGGGGGTACTACGAGCAGTACTTC. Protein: CASSPERGGYYEQYF.

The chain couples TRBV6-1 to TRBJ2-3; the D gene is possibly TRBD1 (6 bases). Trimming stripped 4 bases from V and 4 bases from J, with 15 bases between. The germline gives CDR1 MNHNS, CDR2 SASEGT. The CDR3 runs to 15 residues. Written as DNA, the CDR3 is TGTGCCAGCAGTGTAATCCGGGACATTTCAGATACGCAGTATTTT. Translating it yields CASSVIRDISDTQYF.

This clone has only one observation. The CDR3 DNA reads as TGTGCCAGCACCTTGCCCGGGACGGTAACCTACGAGCAGTACTTC. It codes for CASTLPGTVTYEQYF. The chain carries TRBV25-1 and TRBJ2-7; possibly TRBD1 or TRBD2 for D (5 bases each). V lost 7 bases and J 2 bases, leaving 18 bases between the germline ends. The CDR3 is made up of 15 amino acids. The germline V gene encodes CDR1 MGHDK and CDR2 SYGVNS.